The present T cell receptor (beta chain) was sequenced within a study of cytomegalovirus exposure and HLA in healthy donors. This CDR3 region has 10 residues. Deletions cut 4 bases from V and 11 bases from J, with 8 bases between. The PCR had 60 Vbeta and 13 Jbeta primers. Using immunoSEQ multiplex PCR, the repertoire was profiled, and TCRdb retains in-frame clones only, with some absent. The sample has around 140,000 clones, approximately 75% seen once. Study-wide results and limits: TCR beta chains associated with HLA were, in a later analysis, more clonally expanded than equally common others. It was reported that TCR beta sequences correctly inferred the HLA-A and HLA-B alleles for most subjects. It was taken for granted in presence/absence analyses that sequencing depth across donors was roughly uniform.

On this clone: Its antigen remains unknown.

The specimen was PBMCs. The chain recombines TRBV23-1 with TRBJ1-2, with D possibly being TRBD1 (5 bases). TRBV23-1 is placed among ORFs of uncertain function. This receptor was taken from a man aged 45-60 years in good health and CMV-seropositive. CDR3 sequence reads: CASSRGLYTF. The CDR3 nucleotides are TGCGCCAGCAGTCGGGGCTTATACACCTTC.